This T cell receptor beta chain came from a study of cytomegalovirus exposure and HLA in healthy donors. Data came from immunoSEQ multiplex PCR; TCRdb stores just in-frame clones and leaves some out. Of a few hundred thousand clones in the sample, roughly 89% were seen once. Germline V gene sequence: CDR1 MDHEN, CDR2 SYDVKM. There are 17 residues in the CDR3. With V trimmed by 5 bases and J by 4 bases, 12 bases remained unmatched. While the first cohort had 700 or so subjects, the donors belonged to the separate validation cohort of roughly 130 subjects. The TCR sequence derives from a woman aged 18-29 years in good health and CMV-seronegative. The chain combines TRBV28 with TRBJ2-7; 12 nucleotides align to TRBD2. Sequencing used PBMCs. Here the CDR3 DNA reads TGTGCCAGCAGTCCCCTTGGGGGGCTAGCGGGAGGGTACGAGCAGTACTTC. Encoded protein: CASSPLGGLAGGYEQYF.